This record concerns one TCR beta chain sequence. There is no known antigen for this receptor. The read ends 3 residues early relative to the CDR3; the germline J gene fills the gap. Based on the germline V gene, the CDR1 and CDR2 sequences are SGHDT and YYEEEE. V lost 4 bases and J lost 7 bases, and the count of bases not matched to a germline gene is 7. From cysteine to phenylalanine, the CDR3 is 14 amino acids long. The DNA covers only part of the CDR3, 33 bases in frame from base 1. This sample was included in a study of T cell clonality in common variable immunodeficiency (dated by TCRdb to between 2014 and 2017). Overall study results and their limits: According to the authors, figuring out what caused the increased clonality in CVID would require sequencing the repertoires of T cell subpopulations. TCRbeta clonality was higher in CVID subjects than in healthy controls (t-test p = 0.018), and the increase was most characteristic of about a third of subjects. Fewer TCRbeta clones were shared among CVID subjects than among healthy controls (p < 0.0001). Fewer deletions and N-nucleotide insertions were reportedly observed in CVID TCRbeta sequences, and highly modified clones with 13 or more V deletions were reportedly absent from CVID TCRbeta sequences. Even though DNA input was equal, the average per sample came to 82,000 or so unique sequences for controls compared with some 29,000 for CVID samples. Correlations of repertoire features with clinical complications were constrained by heterogeneity among patients within the CVID cohort.

Most of the CVID patients and most of the healthy controls were of Caucasian heritage. Heparinized peripheral whole blood samples of 5 to 8 ml were collected from each donor. TCRbeta CDR3 repertoires were sequenced from genomic DNA of adults with common variable immune deficiency (CVID) and healthy adult controls. The control group was made up of roughly 22 healthy adult volunteers (about ten male and 12 female) whose ages ranged from 23 to 66 years, with a mean age of approximately 34. Diluted blood was subjected to density centrifugation over Hypaque 1077 or Ficoll-Paque for isolation of peripheral blood mononuclear cells. Genomic DNA was obtained from unsorted mononuclear cells using either Qiagen column purification or a centrifugation-based method. For sequencing input, CVID and control samples contributed equivalent amounts of genomic DNA. For every sample, a 60 bp segment covering the rearranged TCRbeta CDR3 region was amplified and then sequenced. TCRbeta amplification used the immunoSEQ assay, a bias-corrected multiplex PCR with high-throughput sequencing. As for the original processing: Each unique nucleotide sequence was treated as a clone and annotated with V, D and J genes, copy number and frequency. Sequences were labeled productive if in frame, and non-productive if out of frame or containing stop codons. As previously described, clonality was calculated on the basis of Shannon's entropy. The predicted amino acid sequences of productive clones were used to derive mean CDR3 Kyte-Doolittle hydropathy. The R hclust function was used to hierarchically cluster scaled V gene usage with Manhattan distance and complete linkage. Sharing of clones by CDR3 amino acid sequence was evaluated through resampling of 12 repertoires per group over 100 rounds. The repertoires were searched for about 70 published EBV-specific TCRbeta sequences and a few hundred published CMV-specific TCRbeta sequences. After a couple of CVID samples that produced fewer than 10,000 sequences were dropped from the analysis, 42 CVID repertoires remained. Not all clones reach the TCRdb copy of this immuneACCESS table, which keeps in-frame sequences only. Checked studies attribute under half of the gap to unresolved V genes and leave the rest unexplained. V, J and clone size are those of that table, while D and trimming were read from the DNA. The data for this sample show under 50,000 clones, each detected more than once. The leading ten clones occupy 5% to 6.5% of the sample.

Recombination linked TRBV5-6 to TRBJ1-2; 10 bases in the junction line up with TRBD1. The receptor's source is a person between 18 and 75 years old in good health. Sample: peripheral blood mononuclear cells. The CDR3: CASSPGGQGSGYTF. The sequenced CDR3 bases are TGTGCCAGCAGCCCGGGGGGACAGGGGAGTGGC.